The source of this T cell receptor beta chain is a study of cytomegalovirus exposure and HLA in healthy donors. Regarding this clone: The antigen is undetermined.

The V and J ends lost 5 bases and 4 bases, in that order; junction bases with no gene match: 6. The CDR3 has 14 residues. Germline V gives CDR1 MNHEY, CDR2 SMNVEV (reference sequence). The PCR employed 60 Vbeta primers together with 13 Jbeta primers. Here immunoSEQ multiplex PCR was the method, and the copy in TCRdb shows in-frame clones only, minus some. The table lists over 45,000 clones. Overall study findings and caveats: A few V segments could not be told apart, such as TRBV6-2 and TRBV6-3, and were left out. Information on immune exposure was restricted to one variable (CMV serostatus). Sequencing likely caused a cluster of highly shared sequence variants.

The chain carries TRBV27 and TRBJ1-1; the match to TRBD1 covers 8 bases. The specimen sequenced was PBMCs. This clonotype was sampled from a woman in her forties in good health and CMV-seronegative. The CDR3 sequence is CASSPGTGGTEAFF. CDR3 in DNA: TGTGCCAGCAGTCCCGGAACAGGGGGCACTGAAGCTTTCTTT.